This TCR beta chain was obtained from a study of T cell clonality in common variable immunodeficiency. Repertoires were generated with immunoSEQ multiplex PCR, while TCRdb's copy carries only in-frame clones and drops some. The table lists 40,000 to 50,000 clones, with no singletons. This clone came up many times. What it recognizes is unknown. Most patients and controls had Caucasian heritage. Broader study findings: CVID subjects had higher TCRbeta clonality than healthy controls, most marked in about a third. Reportedly, TCR beta sequences from common variable immunodeficiency showed fewer deletions and N-nucleotide insertions. Fewer TCRbeta clones were shared among CVID subjects than controls.

This clonotype originated in a person aged 18 to 70 in good health. Sequencing was performed on peripheral blood mononuclear cells.

This CDR3 reads CASSPDPQGQPQHF. The CDR3 DNA, read in part, is TGCGCCAGCAGCCCCGATCCCCAGGGACAGCCC. This chain connects TRBV5-1 to TRBJ1-5; tentative D call: TRBD1 (5 bases). The CDR3 end is not reached by the read, which stops 3 residues before it; the germline J gene fills it in. Trimming took off 4 bases at V and 7 bases at J, with 15 bases between the two ends. Per germline, CDR1 SGHRS and CDR2 YFSETQ. The length of the CDR3 is 14 residues.